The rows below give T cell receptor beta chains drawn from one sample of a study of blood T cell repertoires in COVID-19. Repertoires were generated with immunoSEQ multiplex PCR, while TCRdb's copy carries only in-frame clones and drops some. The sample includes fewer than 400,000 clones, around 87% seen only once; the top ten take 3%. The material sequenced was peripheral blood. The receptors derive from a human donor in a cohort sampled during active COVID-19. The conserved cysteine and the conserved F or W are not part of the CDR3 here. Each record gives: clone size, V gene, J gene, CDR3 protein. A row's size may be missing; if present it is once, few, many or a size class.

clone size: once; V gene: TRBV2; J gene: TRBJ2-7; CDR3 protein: ASRTFLAGVSYEQY
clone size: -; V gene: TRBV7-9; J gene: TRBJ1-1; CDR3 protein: ASSWGRSTEAF
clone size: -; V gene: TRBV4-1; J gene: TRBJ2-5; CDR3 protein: ASSQEPPGLVGETQY
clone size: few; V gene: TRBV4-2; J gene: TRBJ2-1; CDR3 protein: ASSQSAGTSGLGEQF
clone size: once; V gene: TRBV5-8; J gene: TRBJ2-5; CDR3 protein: ASSKGLAGGPLETQY
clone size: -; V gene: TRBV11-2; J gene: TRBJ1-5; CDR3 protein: ASSLGPTGGVGQPQH
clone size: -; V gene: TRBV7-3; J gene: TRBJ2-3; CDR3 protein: ASSSPQRGNTQY
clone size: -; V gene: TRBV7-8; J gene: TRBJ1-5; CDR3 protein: ASSSDSGQPQH
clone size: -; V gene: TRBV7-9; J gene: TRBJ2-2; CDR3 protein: ASSSGLAAAGELF
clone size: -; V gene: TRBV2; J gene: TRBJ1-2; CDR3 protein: ARYRDREEVDYGYT
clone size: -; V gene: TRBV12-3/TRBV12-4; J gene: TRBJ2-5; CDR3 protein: ASREKETQY
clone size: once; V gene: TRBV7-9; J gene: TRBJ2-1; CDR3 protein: ASSLANTNEQF
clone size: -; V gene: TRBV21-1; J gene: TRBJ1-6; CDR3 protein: ASSERQGPYNSPLH
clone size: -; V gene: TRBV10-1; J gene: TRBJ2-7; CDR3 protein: ASSDLRDRVYEQY
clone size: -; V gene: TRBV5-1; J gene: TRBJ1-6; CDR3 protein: ASSLGQGVGGSPLH
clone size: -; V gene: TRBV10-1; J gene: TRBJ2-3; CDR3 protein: ASSAQATDTQY
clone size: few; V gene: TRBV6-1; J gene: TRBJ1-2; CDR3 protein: ASSERLGRVAYGYT
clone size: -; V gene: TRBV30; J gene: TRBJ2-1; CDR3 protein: AWSPPLTSGGADEQF
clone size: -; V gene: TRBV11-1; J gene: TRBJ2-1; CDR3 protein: ASSLRAGQVDEQF
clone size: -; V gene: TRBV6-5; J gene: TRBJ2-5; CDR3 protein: ASRSGGMETQY
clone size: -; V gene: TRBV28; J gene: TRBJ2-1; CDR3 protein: ASIGQGLLNEQF
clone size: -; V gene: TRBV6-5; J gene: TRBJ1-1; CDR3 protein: ASSLAGDTEAF
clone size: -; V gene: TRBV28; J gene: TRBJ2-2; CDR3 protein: ASRPFWGWGRTGELF
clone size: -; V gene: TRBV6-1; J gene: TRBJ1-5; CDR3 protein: ASSEEWTGHQPQH
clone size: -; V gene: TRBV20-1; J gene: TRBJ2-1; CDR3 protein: SASGGGGAYNEQF
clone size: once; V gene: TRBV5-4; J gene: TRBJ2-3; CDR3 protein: ASSLDAGDTQY
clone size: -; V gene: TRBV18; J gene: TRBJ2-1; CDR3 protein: ASSLYTGTGGMNEQF
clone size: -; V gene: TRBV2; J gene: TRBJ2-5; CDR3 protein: ASSELGRETQY
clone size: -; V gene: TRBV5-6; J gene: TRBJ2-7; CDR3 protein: ASSLGGERETLVREQY
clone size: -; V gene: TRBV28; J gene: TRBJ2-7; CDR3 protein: ASSLLVAGGYEQY
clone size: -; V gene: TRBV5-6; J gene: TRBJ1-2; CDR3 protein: ASSPGLVMYGYT
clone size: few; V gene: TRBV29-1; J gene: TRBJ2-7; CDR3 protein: SFVGLAGPHEQY
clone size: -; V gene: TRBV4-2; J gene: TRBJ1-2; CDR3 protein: ASSQVPGGHYGYT
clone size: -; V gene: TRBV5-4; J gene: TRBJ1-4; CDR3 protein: ASSSTGGAWLGPTNEKLF
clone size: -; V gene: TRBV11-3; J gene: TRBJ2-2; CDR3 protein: ASSLYRDTGELF
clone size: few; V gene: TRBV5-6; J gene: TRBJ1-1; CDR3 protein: ASSLFGLQTNTEAF
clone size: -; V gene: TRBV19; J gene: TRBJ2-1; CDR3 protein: ASSINLAGGSYNEQF
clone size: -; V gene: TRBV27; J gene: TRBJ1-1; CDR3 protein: ASRSDRNTEAF
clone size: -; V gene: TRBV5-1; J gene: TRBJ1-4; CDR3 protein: ASSLLGRWDEKLF
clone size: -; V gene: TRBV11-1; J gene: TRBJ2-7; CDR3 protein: ASSPRGVSSYEQY
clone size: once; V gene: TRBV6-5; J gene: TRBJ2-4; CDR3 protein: ASSYGGTETNIQY
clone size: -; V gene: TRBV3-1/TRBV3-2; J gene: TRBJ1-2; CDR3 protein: ASSQPTGSEGYT
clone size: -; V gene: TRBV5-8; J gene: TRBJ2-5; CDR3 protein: ASSLGTGKGETQY
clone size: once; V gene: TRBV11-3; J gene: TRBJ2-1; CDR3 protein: ASSPSGGRYEQF
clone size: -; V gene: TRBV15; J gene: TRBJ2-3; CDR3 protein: ATSRGTSGEVDTQY
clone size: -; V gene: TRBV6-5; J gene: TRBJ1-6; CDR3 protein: ASSPRQINSPLH
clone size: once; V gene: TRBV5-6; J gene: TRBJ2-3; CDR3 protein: ASSPDPGGYTDTQY
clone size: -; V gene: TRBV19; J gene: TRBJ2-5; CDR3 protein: ASSLRETSSLGETQY
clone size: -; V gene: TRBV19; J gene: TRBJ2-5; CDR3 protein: ASSLARGGRETQY
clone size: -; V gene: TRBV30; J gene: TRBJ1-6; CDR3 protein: AFNDRDDSPLH
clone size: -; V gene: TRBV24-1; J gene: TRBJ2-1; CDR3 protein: ATSDPAQRGSSYNEQF
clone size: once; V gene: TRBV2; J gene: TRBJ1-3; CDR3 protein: ASSRDSPTGNTIY
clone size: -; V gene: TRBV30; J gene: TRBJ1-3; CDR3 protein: AWSGDKGESSGNTIY
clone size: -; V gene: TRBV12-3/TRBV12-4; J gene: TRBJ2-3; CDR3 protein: ASSLGLPYTQY
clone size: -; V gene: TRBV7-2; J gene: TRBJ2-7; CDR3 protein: ASSEGLAGGGYEQY
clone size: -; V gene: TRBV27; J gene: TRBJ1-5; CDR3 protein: ASSSSGARQPQH
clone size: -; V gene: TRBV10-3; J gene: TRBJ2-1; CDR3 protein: AISDEGISEQF
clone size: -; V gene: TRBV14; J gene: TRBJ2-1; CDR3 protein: ASSREDWDNEQF
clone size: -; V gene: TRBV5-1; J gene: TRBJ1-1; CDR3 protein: ASSRASGEGTEAF